Following are 27 T cell receptor beta chains from one sample sequenced in a study of long-term antiretroviral therapy in people with HIV. Investigators performed immunoSEQ version v3.0 at survey level. TCRdb keeps only in-frame clones here, not all; method: immunoSEQ multiplex PCR. This sample has tens of thousands of clones, with just over 85% found just once. Sequenced here: unsorted PBMCs, sampled 1.8 years before starting antiretroviral therapy. The receptors shown here come from a woman aged 30 to 39 with HIV.

This sequence joins TRBV5-1 and TRBJ2-1; TRBD2 aligns across 7 bases. The trim removed 1 base at V and 4 bases at J, leaving 8 bases unmatched. CDR3 length: 16 residues. In germline, CDR1 is SGHRS, CDR2 YFSETQ. CDR3 sequence (DNA): TGCGCCAGCAGCTTGATTGGTGGCGGGGGTTACAATGAGCAGTTCTTC. Its protein is CASSLIGGGGYNEQFF.

The genes are TRBV6-5 and TRBJ2-7; 7 positions agree with TRBD1. Trimming took 6 bases from V and 7 from J; bases not matched to a gene: 12. There are 14 residues in the CDR3. CDR1 is MNHEY and CDR2 is SVGAGI in the germline V gene. This CDR3 is CASSFGEGAGEQYF. DNA of the CDR3: TGTGCCAGCAGCTTCGGAGAGGGGGCAGGAGAGCAGTACTTC.

This rearrangement joins TRBV25-1 to TRBJ2-5; unclear D gene. Germline CDR1 reads MGHDK; CDR2 reads SYGVNS. Between the trimmed V and J ends, which lost 3 bases and 0 bases, there was a span of 5 bases. The CDR3 sequence is 13 residues long. DNA of the CDR3: TGTGCCAGCAGTGAGGGTAACCAAGAGACCCAGTACTTC. It yields the protein CASSEGNQETQYF.

J is TRBJ2-7 and V is TRBV4-1, with a weak D call TRBD2 (7 bases). V was clipped by 0 bases and J by 2 bases, with 11 bases between them. The CDR3 sequence is 15 residues long. Germline V gives CDR1 MGHRA, CDR2 YSYEKL. CDR3 nucleotides: TGCGCCAGCAGCCAAGACGCGGGGGCCCCCTACGAGCAGTACGTC. Translated: CASSQDAGAPYEQYV.

The J gene is TRBJ2-3, the V gene TRBV7-8, with 9 bases matching TRBD2. Germline loops: CDR1 SGHVS, CDR2 FQNEAQ. V lost 3 bases, J lost 1 base, and 5 bases stayed unmatched. The CDR3 is 16 amino acids. The CDR3 sequence: CASSFERGARTDTQYF. In DNA form, the CDR3 reads TGTGCCAGCAGCTTCGAGCGGGGGGCTCGCACAGATACGCAGTATTTT.

This clone showed up just once. The rearrangement joins TRBV5-6 to TRBJ1-2; TRBD1 might be the D (6 bases). V lost 2 bases to trimming and J lost 2 bases, with 7 bases between them. The CDR3 has 13 amino acids. CDR1 is SGHDT, CDR2 YYEEEE, per germline. CDR3 DNA: TGTGCCAGCAGCTTAGACAGGAACTATGGCTACACCTTC. Amino acid sequence: CASSLDRNYGYTF.

J is TRBJ1-2 and V is TRBV6-1; no clear D. The CDR3 spans 15 residues. Germline V gives CDR1 MNHNS, CDR2 SASEGT. V was trimmed by 5 bases and J by 0 bases, leaving 13 bases between them. The CDR3 here is CASSWSENSNYGYTF. The CDR3 bases are TGTGCCAGCAGTTGGTCAGAGAATTCTAACTATGGCTACACCTTC.

The chain links TRBV27 to TRBJ2-3, with 10 bases lining up with TRBD2. The ends lost 6 bases at V and 3 bases at J; junction bases unmatched: 3. This CDR3 contains 14 residues. CDR1 is MNHEY and CDR2 is SMNVEV in the germline V gene (reference sequence). For the CDR3, the DNA is TGTGCCAGCAGCAGCGGGGGGGAAACAGATACGCAGTATTTT. It specifies CASSSGGETDTQYF.

The chain is built from TRBV18 and TRBJ2-7; D not resolved. The ends were cut back, 6 bases at V and 3 bases at J, with 15 bases in the middle. The CDR3 has 14 amino acids. Germline CDR1 is KGHSH and CDR2 is LQKENI. Here the CDR3 reads CASSLQARDYEQYF. Here the CDR3 DNA reads TGTGCCAGCTCCCTCCAGGCAAGGGACTACGAGCAGTACTTC.

This clone came up a few times. The rearrangement links TRBV11-3 to TRBJ2-5; either TRBD1 or TRBD2 may supply D (6 bases each). Germline V CDR1 and CDR2: SGHNT, YENEEA. The CDR3 has 14 amino acids. V was clipped by 5 bases and J by 6 bases, with 16 bases between them. CDR3 sequence: CASSLSGAGQTQYF. CDR3 nucleotides: TGTGCCAGCAGCCTCTCGGGGGCTGGTCAGACCCAGTACTTC.

The chain couples TRBV15 to TRBJ2-3; tentative D call: TRBD2 (5 bases). The CDR3 consists of 16 residues. Germline values: CDR1 LNHNV, CDR2 YYDKDF (reference sequence). The V end was cut by 4 bases, the J end by 2 bases, with 16 bases between. In DNA form, the CDR3 reads TGTGCCACCAGCACACAAACGGCGGGCTACACAGATACGCAGTATTTT. Translation: CATSTQTAGYTDTQYF.

The rearrangement uses TRBV6-1 and TRBJ1-3, with TRBD1 matching 7 bases. V lost 5 bases, J lost 3 bases, and 7 bases stayed unmatched. CDR3 length equals 15 residues. Per germline, CDR1 MNHNS and CDR2 SASEGT. CDR3 sequence: CASSNPRTGGNTIYF. In DNA form, the CDR3 reads TGTGCCAGCAGTAATCCCCGGACAGGTGGAAACACCATATATTTT.

The J gene is TRBJ1-4, the V gene TRBV2; D is ambiguous. Trimming removed 3 bases from V and 4 bases from J, with 9 bases in between. CDR1 is SNHLY, CDR2 FYNNEI, per germline. CDR3 length: 14 amino acids. The chain's CDR3 is CASSESVNNEKLFF. Here the CDR3 DNA reads TGTGCCAGCAGTGAGAGCGTGAATAATGAAAAACTGTTTTTT.

The chain has TRBV7-3 and TRBJ2-3; the D gene is possibly TRBD2 (6 bases). V lost 5 bases, J lost 2 bases, and 14 bases lay in between. Germline values: CDR1 SGHTA, CDR2 FQGTGA. The CDR3 runs to 15 residues. The CDR3 DNA sequence: TGTGCCAGCAGCGCGGACGGGGAGGACACAGATACGCAGTATTTT. Translated: CASSADGEDTDTQYF. The full variable domain, completed using reference TRBV7-3 and TRBJ2-3, is GAGVSQTPSNKVTEKGKYVELRCDPISGHTALYWYRQSLGQGPEFLIYFQGTGAADDSGLPNDRFFAVRPEGSVSTLKIQRTERGDSAVYLCASSADGEDTDTQYFGPGTRLTVL.

The J gene is TRBJ2-3, the V gene TRBV5-1; D may correspond to TRBD1 or TRBD2 (5 bases each). With 4 bases removed from V and 2 bases from J, the gap between germline ends came to 14 bases. From germline, CDR1 is SGHRS and CDR2 YFSETQ. The CDR3 contains 15 residues. The CDR3 DNA reads TGCGCCAGCAGCCCGGGGACGGACTCCACAGATACGCAGTATTTT. Translated: CASSPGTDSTDTQYF.

This chain joins TRBV5-6 and TRBJ2-7; either TRBD1 or TRBD2 may supply D (6 bases each). The CDR3 loop spans 15 amino acids. CDR1 and CDR2 (germline): SGHDT, YYEEEE. V lost 3 bases to trimming and J lost 3 bases, with 16 bases between them. The DNA of the CDR3 is TGTGCCAGCAGCTCCTCGGGGGCGGATTTCTACGAGCAGTACGTC. Its protein product is CASSSSGADFYEQYV.

This sequence joins TRBV11-2 and TRBJ1-4; D uncertain. CDR1 is SGHAT, CDR2 FQNNGV, per germline. The CDR3 consists of 16 residues. Trimming cost V 5 bases and J 0 bases, with 13 bases left between them. CDR3 sequence (DNA): TGTGCCAGCAGCCAACTAATTACTGCAACTAATGAAAAACTGTTTTTT. It yields the protein CASSQLITATNEKLFF.

The genes are TRBV2 and TRBJ2-3; D is undetermined. Trimming shortened V by 10 bases and J by 4 bases, and 21 bases separated the two germline ends. The CDR3 sequence is 15 residues long. CDR1 SNHLY and CDR2 FYNNEI come from the germline V gene. The CDR3 loop is CATLARVSLADTQYF. The CDR3 region has the DNA TGTGCCACACTGGCTAGGGTCAGCCTGGCAGATACGCAGTATTTT.

This clone turned up a few times. The chain links TRBV19 to TRBJ1-2; no reliable D call. The germline gives CDR1 LNHDA, CDR2 SQIVND (reference sequence). The ends were cut back, 5 bases at V and 1 base at J, with 11 bases in the middle. This CDR3 is 14 amino acids long. The CDR3 DNA is TGTGCCAGTAGTCTGGAGGGTAGTAACTATGGCTACACCTTC. This gives the protein CASSLEGSNYGYTF.

The chain employs TRBV30 and TRBJ2-1; no reliable D call. This CDR3 comprises 13 residues. Germline V gene lookup returns CDR1 GTSNPN and CDR2 SVGIG (reference sequence). V lost 2 bases to trimming and J lost 0 bases, with 5 bases between them. The CDR3 DNA reads as TGTGCCTGGAGTCCAGGCTCCTACAATGAGCAGTTCTTC. Translation: CAWSPGSYNEQFF.

The table lists this clone with a few counts. The chain carries TRBV4-1 and TRBJ1-2; no reliable D call. Looked up from germline, CDR1 is MGHRA and CDR2 is YSYEKL. This CDR3 has 13 residues. V lost 4 bases and J 4 bases, leaving 10 bases between the germline ends. This CDR3 reads CASSRGLIYGYTF. The CDR3 DNA sequence: TGCGCCAGCAGCCGAGGACTGATCTATGGCTACACCTTC.

CDR3: CASSDDGTYGYTF. CDR3 nucleotide sequence: TGCGCCAGCAGTGATGACGGAACATATGGCTACACCTTC. V usage is TRBV10-2 and J usage is TRBJ1-2; D call uncertain. The germline CDR1 and CDR2 sequences are WSHSY and SAAADI. Between the trimmed V and J ends, which lost 3 bases and 5 bases, there was a span of 10 bases. There are 13 residues in the CDR3.

This clone was seen only once. The DNA of the CDR3 is TGTGCCAGCAGTGAAGCCCCCTATATTGACAGGGCTTCCGAAAAACTGTTTTTT. Amino acid sequence: CASSEAPYIDRASEKLFF. The chain employs TRBV6-1 and TRBJ1-4, with 7 positions matching TRBD1. From germline, CDR1 is MNHNS and CDR2 SASEGT. The CDR3 spans 18 residues. V trimming: 0 bases; J trimming: 8 bases; junction bases outside the gene matches: 15.

The gene calls are TRBV6-1 and TRBJ1-4; possible D gene TRBD1, 6 bases. V dropped 0 bases and J dropped 5 bases, with 16 bases sitting between them. Germline CDR1 MNHNS, CDR2 SASEGT. The length of the CDR3 is 17 residues. CDR3 nucleotide sequence: TGTGCCAGCAGTGAAGCGGTCTGGGCAGGGGAGAATGAAAAACTGTTTTTT. Its translation: CASSEAVWAGENEKLFF.

The rearrangement links TRBV19 to TRBJ1-2; 8 nucleotides line up with TRBD1. The CDR3 length is 16 residues. Germline V gene data show CDR1 as LNHDA and CDR2 as SQIVND (reference sequence). J was trimmed by 4 bases and V by 2 bases; bases with no gene match: 9. The CDR3 loop reads CASSITLRQGTYGYTF. The CDR3 DNA is TGTGCCAGTAGTATAACACTCCGACAGGGGACCTATGGCTACACCTTC.

This clone has just a few counts. The rearrangement links TRBV11-2 to TRBJ2-2; D gene uncertain. Trimming removed 1 base at V and 0 bases at J, with 9 bases between. Germline loops: CDR1 SGHAT, CDR2 FQNNGV. The CDR3 has 16 amino acids. The CDR3 DNA follows: TGTGCCAGCAGCTTAGCGACCGTCGCGAACACCGGGGAGCTGTTTTTT. Its translation is CASSLATVANTGELFF.

The gene calls are TRBV12-5 and TRBJ2-2; 7 bases align to TRBD2. The CDR3 runs 14 residues. Germline V gene lookup returns CDR1 LGHNT and CDR2 FRNRAP. Germline trimming cut 8 bases from V and 7 bases from J; bases unmatched to any gene: 10. The CDR3 DNA reads as TGTGCTAGTCTAAGGAATGGCGGGGGCGGGGAGCTGTTTTTT. Its protein product is CASLRNGGGGELFF.